This T cell receptor beta chain stems from a study of OX40 agonist ivuxolimab in advanced cancers. Study as a whole: The group had a mean age of around 64 years, ranged from roughly 20 to 79, and was roughly 83% male. General study points: Some nonresponders additionally presented with little normalized T-cell clonal expansion. Which antigen the expanded peripheral T cells recognized is unknown.

Some clones are missing from TCRdb's copy, which holds only in-frame ones; the method was immunoSEQ multiplex PCR. Counted here are tens of thousands of clones, approximately 90% occurring once; the ten biggest clones make up about 1.2%. In the case of this clone: The antigen is undetermined.

This CDR3 is built from 15 residues. Germline CDR1 reads SGHRS; CDR2 reads YFSETQ. The junction had 5 bases not matched to a gene; V was cut back by 2 bases and J by 4 bases. V usage is TRBV5-1 and J usage is TRBJ2-2, with 7 bases lining up with TRBD1. The TCR was taken from an adult with an advanced solid tumor such as melanoma, head and neck, liver or kidney cancer. The sample consisted of CD4+ or CD8+ T cells sorted from blood, taken in a trial of the OX40 agonist ivuxolimab. The CDR3: CASSFRDSLTGELFF. The DNA for the CDR3 is TGCGCCAGCAGCTTCCGGGACAGTCTCACCGGGGAGCTGTTTTTT.